This TCR beta chain comes out of a study of T cell repertoires in cytomegalovirus infection. Looking at the study overall: Public TCR beta signatures marked donors with CMV infection and the matching HLA. Study-wide findings and caveats: What dominated the ex vivo response were HLA-C-restricted CMV-specific TCR beta clonotypes.

Each CDR3 protein gets one entry after TCRdb re-called the reads with MiXCR. Of about 160,000 distinct CDR3 sequences in the sample, roughly 22% were seen once. The CDR3 contains 13 residues. Germline CDR1 is SNHLY and CDR2 is FYNNEI. V lost 6 bases, J lost 3 bases, and 9 bases lay in between. A remark on this clonotype: Its antigen is unidentified.

This specimen was CD8+ T cells from cultured PBMCs, taken from culture after CMV antigen stimulation. The rearrangement joins TRBV2 to TRBJ1-5; unclear D gene. This TCR was recovered from a human donor in good health (CMV status not recorded). Some clones in this sample may be carry-over from other donors' samples. DNA for the CDR3: TGTGCCAGCAGGGCGGTCCTCAATCAGCCCCAGCATTTT. Protein sequence: CASRAVLNQPQHF. The whole variable domain, remainder taken from reference TRBV2 and TRBJ1-5, is EPEVTQTPSHQVTQMGQEVILRCVPISNHLYFYWYRQILGQKVEFLVSFYNNEISEKSEIFDDQFSVERPDGSNFTLKIRSTKLEDSAMYFCASRAVLNQPQHFGDGTRLSIL.